The 10 T cell receptor beta chains presented below share a single source sample, sequenced in a study of cytomegalovirus exposure and HLA in healthy donors. Amplification used 60 Vbeta primers and 13 Jbeta primers. Assay: immunoSEQ multiplex PCR; the TCRdb copy retains only in-frame clones and omits some. Among roughly 86,000 clones listed, roughly 80% were seen once. Material for sequencing was PBMCs. The receptors were sampled from a man aged 50 or older in good health and CMV-seropositive.

The J gene is TRBJ2-1, the V gene TRBV29-1, with 9 positions matching TRBD2. V gave up 6 bases and J gave up 6 bases; unmatched junction bases: 6. Germline V gene lookup returns CDR1 SQVTM and CDR2 ANQGSEA. The CDR3 contains 13 residues. The DNA for the CDR3 is TGCAGCGTCCGTGGCGGGGGGGCCAATGAGCAGTTCTTC. Residues: CSVRGGGANEQFF.

The rearrangement joins TRBV7-2 to TRBJ2-1; 10 bases map to TRBD2. Trimming cost V 1 base and J 7 bases; bases outside gene matches: 4. The CDR3 is made up of 15 amino acids. Germline CDR1 SGHTA, CDR2 FQGNSA. The CDR3 bases are TGTGCCAGCAGCTTAGTAGCGGGGGGAACTAATGAGCAGTTCTTC. Translating it yields CASSLVAGGTNEQFF.

The chain links TRBV30 to TRBJ1-6; 9 bases line up with TRBD1. CDR1 and CDR2 from the germline V gene are GTSNPN and SVGIG (reference sequence). V lost 4 bases and J lost 7; bases outside the gene matches: 2. This CDR3 region has 13 residues. Written as DNA, the CDR3 is TGTGCCTGGATGGGACAGGGAAATTCACCCCTCCACTTT. This sequence encodes CAWMGQGNSPLHF.

The chain recombines TRBV18 with TRBJ1-1; D is undetermined. Germline V gene sequence: CDR1 KGHSH, CDR2 LQKENI. The CDR3 has 14 amino acids. V was cut by 6 bases and J by 0 bases, with 11 bases left in between. This CDR3 is CASSLQNMNTEAFF. CDR3 sequence (DNA): TGTGCCAGCTCCCTGCAGAACATGAACACTGAAGCTTTCTTT.

This CDR3 is CASSSTGNTEAFF. CDR3 in DNA: TGTGCCAGCAGCTCCACCGGGAACACTGAAGCTTTCTTT. The chain recombines TRBV6-6 with TRBJ1-1, with D unresolved. The CDR3 covers 13 residues. Germline lookup yields CDR1 MNHNY and CDR2 SVGAGI (reference sequence). V shed 6 bases and J shed 1 base, with 9 bases lying between them.

V gene TRBV9 combines with J gene TRBJ1-6; no reliable D call. The germline V gene encodes CDR1 SGDLS and CDR2 YYNGEE. V lost 0 bases, J lost 9 bases, and 10 bases lay in between. This CDR3 is built from 14 residues. The DNA of the CDR3 is TGTGCCAGCAGCGTAGTGGAAACGGGTTCACCCCTCCACTTT. This gives the protein CASSVVETGSPLHF.

The chain recombines TRBV19 with TRBJ1-2; possibly TRBD1 for D (6 bases). The V gene lost 4 bases and the J gene lost 2 bases, with 11 bases spanning the gap. CDR3 length: 14 residues. CDR1 LNHDA and CDR2 SQIVND come from the germline V gene (reference sequence). This CDR3 is CASSSGDTNYGYTF. The CDR3 DNA is TGTGCCAGTAGTAGTGGGGACACCAACTATGGCTACACCTTC. The full variable domain, in which reference TRBV19 and TRBJ1-2 provide the parts outside the CDR3, is DGGITQSPKYLFRKEGQNVTLSCEQNLNHDAMYWYRQDPGQGLRLIYYSQIVNDFQKGDIAEGYSVSREKKESFPLTVTSAQKNPTAFYLCASSSGDTNYGYTFGSGTRLTVV.

The genes are TRBV5-6 and TRBJ1-4; the match to TRBD1 covers 7 bases. The CDR3 runs 15 residues. CDR1 and CDR2 (germline): SGHDT, YYEEEE. The V gene end was trimmed by 3 bases and the J gene end by 4 bases; junction bases not matched to a gene: 6. The CDR3 DNA sequence: TGTGCCAGCAGCTGGGGGACAGTACTTAATGAAAAACTGTTTTTT. It codes for CASSWGTVLNEKLFF.

The chain is built from TRBV9 and TRBJ2-3; 11 nucleotides line up with TRBD2. The germline V gene has CDR1 SGDLS and CDR2 YYNGEE. The CDR3 has 18 residues. With 4 bases clipped from V and 4 bases from J, the junction kept 14 bases outside the gene matches. CDR3 in DNA: TGTGCCAGCAGCCTCCCTCAACTAGCGGGGGTAGATGCAGATACGCAGTATTTT. It yields the protein CASSLPQLAGVDADTQYF.

The sample holds one count of this clone. V usage is TRBV18 and J usage is TRBJ2-1, with D possibly TRBD2 on 7 matching bases. Germline CDR1 is KGHSH and CDR2 is LQKENI. V was cut by 4 bases and J by 2 bases, with 18 bases left in between. The length of the CDR3 is 17 residues. The CDR3 loop reads CASSLLRGGDTYNEQFF. The CDR3 DNA sequence: TGTGCCAGCTCACTCTTGAGGGGGGGGGACACCTACAATGAGCAGTTCTTC. Looking up the rest from reference TRBV18 and TRBJ2-1 gives the full variable domain: NAGVMQNPRHLVRRRGQEARLRCSPMKGHSHVYWYRQLPEEGLKFMVYLQKENIIDESGMPKERFSAEFPKEGPSILRIQQVVRGDSAAYFCASSLLRGGDTYNEQFFGPGTRLTVL.